The 7 T cell receptor beta chains in this list originate from one sample, sequenced in a study of OX40 agonist ivuxolimab in advanced cancers. Library generation was performed with the immunoSEQ multiplex PCR assay. The source is immuneACCESS, and TCRdb retained only in-frame sequences with V and J called. Part of the clones is not carried over; for the studies checked, unresolved V genes explain less than half of this, and the remainder is unexplained. The sample table shows 35,000 to 45,000 clones, and 80% to 90% are seen once. Jointly, the top ten make up about 4.7% of the sample. The source material was CD4+ or CD8+ T cells sorted from blood, sampled in a trial of the OX40 agonist ivuxolimab. These receptors were obtained from an adult with an advanced solid tumor such as melanoma, head and neck, liver or kidney cancer.

The rearrangement links TRBV11-3 to TRBJ2-2; D is unclear. Per the germline V gene, CDR1 is SGHNT and CDR2 is YENEEA. The CDR3 length is 12 residues. Deletions cut 2 bases from V and 7 bases from J, with 5 bases between. CDR3 protein: CASSLINGELFF. In DNA form, the CDR3 reads TGTGCCAGCAGCTTAATTAACGGGGAGCTGTTTTTT.

This chain links TRBV11-3 with TRBJ2-2; 13 bases align to TRBD2. Germline values: CDR1 SGHNT, CDR2 YENEEA. The CDR3 consists of 18 residues. Germline trimming cut 4 bases from V and 1 base from J; bases unmatched to any gene: 6. DNA for the CDR3: TGTGCCAGCAGCTCTTCTGGGACTAGCGGGGTGAACACCGGGGAGCTGTTTTTT. Encoded protein: CASSSSGTSGVNTGELFF.

This chain joins TRBV6-4 and TRBJ2-1; D perhaps matches TRBD2 (5 bases). The CDR3 loop spans 12 amino acids. Germline V gene lookup returns CDR1 MRHNA and CDR2 SNTAGT. Trimming shortened V by 4 bases and J by 11 bases, and 12 bases separated the two germline ends. CDR3 sequence (DNA): TGTGCCAGCAGTGTTTGGACTTCCAAGCAGTTCTTC. This codes for CASSVWTSKQFF.

Here the CDR3 DNA reads TGTGCCAGCAGTTTCGGGACTAGCGGATTTAGCTCCTACGAGCAGTACTTC. Amino acids: CASSFGTSGFSSYEQYF. The V and J genes are TRBV5-4 and TRBJ2-7, with 11 nucleotides matching TRBD2. Germline lookup yields CDR1 SGHNT and CDR2 YYREEE (reference sequence). Germline trimming cut 5 bases from V and 0 bases from J; bases unmatched to any gene: 10. The CDR3 sequence is 17 residues long.

The V call is TRBV9, the J call TRBJ2-7, with D possibly matching TRBD2 (5 bases). With 2 bases removed from V and 5 bases from J, the gap between germline ends came to 14 bases. Germline V lookup: CDR1 SGDLS, CDR2 YYNGEE. This CDR3 region has 14 residues. CDR3 sequence reads: CASSVGLNSHEQYF. Written as DNA, the CDR3 is TGTGCCAGCAGCGTTGGACTTAATTCCCACGAGCAGTACTTC.

V is TRBV2 and J is TRBJ1-5; no firm D call. Germline V gene lookup returns CDR1 SNHLY and CDR2 FYNNEI. The CDR3 is 16 amino acids. Trimming removed 3 bases at V and 3 bases at J, with 15 bases between. The CDR3 coding sequence is TGTGCCAGCAGTGAGGGTCTTTCGCAGAACAATCAGCCCCAGCATTTT. Protein sequence: CASSEGLSQNNQPQHF.

The chain carries TRBV19 and TRBJ2-4, with TRBD2 as a possible D gene (5 bases). V was clipped by 2 bases and J by 3 bases, with 14 bases between them. The CDR3 covers 16 residues. The germline V gene encodes CDR1 LNHDA and CDR2 SQIVND (reference sequence). The CDR3 region has the DNA TGTGCCAGTAGTATACAGTCGATTCGGGGCAAAAACATTCAGTACTTC. Translating gives CASSIQSIRGKNIQYF.